This T cell receptor beta chain is drawn from a study of blood T cell repertoires in COVID-19. Study details: Researchers got acute and convalescent COVID-19 samples from the United States, Italy and Spain.

Seattle cases were enrolled at active infection and followed longitudinally. Comments on this clone: Different DNA sequences within this sample yield the same CDR3.

Using immunoSEQ multiplex PCR, the repertoire was profiled, and TCRdb retains in-frame clones only, with some absent. The sample consists of 450,000 or so clones, over 85% of them appearing once. The CDR3 runs 11 residues. Between the trimmed V and J ends, which lost 3 bases and 7 bases, there was a span of 6 bases. The germline CDR1 and CDR2 sequences are MGHRA and YSYEKL. The TCR was taken from a man aged 18 to 29 with COVID-19, enrolled during active disease. The chain uses TRBV4-1 and TRBJ1-1, with D tentatively TRBD1 (5 bases). Sequenced material: peripheral blood. CDR3: CASSQGGEAFF. In nucleotides, the CDR3 is TGCGCCAGCAGCCAGGGGGGTGAAGCTTTCTTT.